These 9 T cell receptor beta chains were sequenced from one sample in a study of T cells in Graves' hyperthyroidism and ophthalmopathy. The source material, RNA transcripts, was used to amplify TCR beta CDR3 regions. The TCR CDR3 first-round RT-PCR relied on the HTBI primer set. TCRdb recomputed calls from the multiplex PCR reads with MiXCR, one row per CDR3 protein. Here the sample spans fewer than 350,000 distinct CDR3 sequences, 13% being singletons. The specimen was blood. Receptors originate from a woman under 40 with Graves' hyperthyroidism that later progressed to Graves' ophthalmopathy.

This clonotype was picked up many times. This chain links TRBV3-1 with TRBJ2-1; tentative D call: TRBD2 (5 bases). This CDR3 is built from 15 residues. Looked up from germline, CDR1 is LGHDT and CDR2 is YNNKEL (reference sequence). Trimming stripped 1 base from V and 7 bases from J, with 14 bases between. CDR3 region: CASSQGKGARNEQFF. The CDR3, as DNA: TGTGCCAGCAGCCAAGGAAAGGGAGCGCGGAATGAGCAGTTCTTC.

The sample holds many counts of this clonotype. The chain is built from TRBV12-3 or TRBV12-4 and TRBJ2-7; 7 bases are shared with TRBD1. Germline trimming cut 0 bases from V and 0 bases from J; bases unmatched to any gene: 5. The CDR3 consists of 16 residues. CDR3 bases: TGTGCCAGCAGTTTAGCGTTGGGGGACAGCTCCTACGAGCAGTACTTC. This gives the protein CASSLALGDSSYEQYF.

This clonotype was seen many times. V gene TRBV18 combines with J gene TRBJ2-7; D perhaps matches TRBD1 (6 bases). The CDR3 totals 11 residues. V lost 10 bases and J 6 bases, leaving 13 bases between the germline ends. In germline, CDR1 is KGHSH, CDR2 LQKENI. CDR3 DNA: TGTGCCACCACTGTGGACAGCGAGCAGTACTTC. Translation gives CATTVDSEQYF.

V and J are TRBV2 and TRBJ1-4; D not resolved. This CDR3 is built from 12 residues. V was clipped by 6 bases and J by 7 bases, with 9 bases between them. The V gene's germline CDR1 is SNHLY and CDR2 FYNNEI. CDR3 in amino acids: CASRGSVEKLFF. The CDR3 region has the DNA TGTGCCAGCAGGGGGTCAGTTGAAAAACTGTTTTTT. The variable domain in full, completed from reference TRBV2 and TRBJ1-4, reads EPEVTQTPSHQVTQMGQEVILRCVPISNHLYFYWYRQILGQKVEFLVSFYNNEISEKSEIFDDQFSVERPDGSNFTLKIRSTKLEDSAMYFCASRGSVEKLFFGSGTQLSVL.

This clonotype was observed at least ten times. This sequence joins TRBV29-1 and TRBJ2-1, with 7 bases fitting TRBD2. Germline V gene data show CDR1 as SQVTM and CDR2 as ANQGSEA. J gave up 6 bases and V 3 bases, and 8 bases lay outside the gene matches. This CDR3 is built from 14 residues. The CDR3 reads CSVEGVTSRNEQFF. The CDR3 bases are TGCAGCGTTGAGGGGGTGACTAGCCGCAATGAGCAGTTCTTC.

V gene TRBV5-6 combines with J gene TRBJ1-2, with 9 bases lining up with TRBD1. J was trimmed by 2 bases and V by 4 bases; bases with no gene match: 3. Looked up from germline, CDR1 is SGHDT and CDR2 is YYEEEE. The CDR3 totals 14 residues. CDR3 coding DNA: TGTGCCAGCAGCCCCGGGACAGGGAACTATGGCTACACCTTC. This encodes CASSPGTGNYGYTF. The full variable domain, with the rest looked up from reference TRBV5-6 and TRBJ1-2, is DAGVTQSPTHLIKTRGQQVTLRCSPKSGHDTVSWYQQALGQGPQFIFQYYEEEERQRGNFPDRFSGHQFPNYSSELNVNALLLGDSALYLCASSPGTGNYGYTFGSGTRLTVV.

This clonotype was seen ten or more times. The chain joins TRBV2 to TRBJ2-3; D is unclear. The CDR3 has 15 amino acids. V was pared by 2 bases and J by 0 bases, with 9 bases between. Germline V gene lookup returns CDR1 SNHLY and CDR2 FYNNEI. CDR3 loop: CASSERAWSTDTQYF. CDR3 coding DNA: TGTGCCAGCAGTGAAAGAGCCTGGAGCACAGATACGCAGTATTTT.

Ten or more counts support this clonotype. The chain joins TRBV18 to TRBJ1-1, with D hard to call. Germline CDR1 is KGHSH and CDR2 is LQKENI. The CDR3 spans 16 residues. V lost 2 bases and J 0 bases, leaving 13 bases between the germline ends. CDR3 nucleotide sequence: TGTGCCAGCTCACCATCGGCAGGAATTATGAACACTGAAGCTTTCTTT. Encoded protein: CASSPSAGIMNTEAFF. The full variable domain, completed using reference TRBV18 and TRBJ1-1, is NAGVMQNPRHLVRRRGQEARLRCSPMKGHSHVYWYRQLPEEGLKFMVYLQKENIIDESGMPKERFSAEFPKEGPSILRIQQVVRGDSAAYFCASSPSAGIMNTEAFFGQGTRLTVV.

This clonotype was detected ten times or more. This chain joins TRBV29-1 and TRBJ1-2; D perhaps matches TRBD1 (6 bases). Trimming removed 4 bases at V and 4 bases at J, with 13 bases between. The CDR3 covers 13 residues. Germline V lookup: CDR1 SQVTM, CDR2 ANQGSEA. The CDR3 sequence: CSVAQGPVYGYTF. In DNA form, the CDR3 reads TGCAGCGTTGCACAGGGCCCTGTCTATGGCTACACCTTC.